The next 11 T cell receptor beta chains were all read from a single sample in a study of blood T cell repertoires in COVID-19. TCRdb's table, derived via immunoSEQ multiplex PCR, lists solely in-frame clones and lacks some. The table lists 60,000 to 75,000 clones, roughly 90% of them singletons, with 1.6% in the top ten. Sequencing was performed on peripheral blood. These receptors were taken from a human donor in a cohort sampled during active COVID-19.

The genes are TRBV7-3 and TRBJ2-1; 7 bases agree with TRBD1. Germline values: CDR1 SGHTA, CDR2 FQGTGA. There are 13 residues in the CDR3. J was trimmed by 4 bases and V by 6 bases; bases with no gene match: 3. The CDR3 sequence is CASRSGQYNEQFF. CDR3 nucleotides: TGTGCCAGCAGGTCGGGACAGTACAATGAGCAGTTCTTC.

The chain joins TRBV11-3 to TRBJ2-1, with 8 positions matching TRBD2. The CDR3 consists of 15 residues. Germline CDR1 and CDR2: SGHNT and YENEEA. Germline trimming cut 4 bases from V and 13 bases from J; bases unmatched to any gene: 15. In DNA, the CDR3 is TGTGCCAGCAGCTCCGTCCGGGCTAGCGGGCCGGGACAGTTCTTC. Translation: CASSSVRASGPGQFF.

The V call is TRBV24-1, the J call TRBJ2-7, with D possibly being TRBD1 (5 bases). This CDR3 region has 15 residues. V was shortened by 3 bases and J by 2 bases, with 13 bases between the two germline ends. The germline gives CDR1 KGHDR, CDR2 SFDVKD. CDR3 loop: CATSDGNGATYEQYF. The CDR3 region has the DNA TGTGCCACCAGTGATGGGAATGGGGCCACCTACGAGCAGTACTTC.

CDR3 in DNA: TGCGCCAGCAGCTTGGAAGGGTCCCGGGGCACTGAAGCTTTCTTT. Protein sequence: CASSLEGSRGTEAFF. The chain links TRBV5-1 to TRBJ1-1; D is ambiguous. The CDR3 has 15 amino acids. Germline V gene lookup returns CDR1 SGHRS and CDR2 YFSETQ. Trimming removed 0 bases at V and 4 bases at J, with 13 bases between.

This rearrangement joins TRBV11-3 to TRBJ2-3; 12 bases map to TRBD2. From germline, CDR1 is SGHNT and CDR2 YENEEA. This CDR3 is 18 amino acids long. J gave up 3 bases and V 5 bases, and 12 bases lay outside the gene matches. CDR3 loop: CASSVPTSGRLATDTQYF. The DNA for the CDR3 is TGTGCCAGCAGCGTCCCGACTAGCGGGAGATTGGCGACAGATACGCAGTATTTT.

The gene calls are TRBV6-6 and TRBJ1-5; weak D call: TRBD1 (6 bases). Germline V gives CDR1 MNHNY, CDR2 SVGAGI (reference sequence). This CDR3 contains 16 residues. The V end lost 6 bases, the J end lost 4 bases, and 19 bases lay between the germline ends. Here the CDR3 DNA reads TGTGCCAGCAGGGGTCAGTGGGGGGGCGGAAATCAGCCCCAGCATTTT. Translating gives CASRGQWGGGNQPQHF.

This chain links TRBV7-2 with TRBJ2-1; D may be TRBD1 (5 bases). Trimming pared 6 bases from V and 6 bases from J, leaving 15 bases between. The CDR3 is made up of 14 amino acids. CDR1 is SGHTA and CDR2 is FQGNSA in the germline V gene. In DNA, the CDR3 is TGTGCCAGCAGTCAGGACATACTTTCCAATGAGCAGTTCTTC. It specifies CASSQDILSNEQFF.

V gene TRBV11-3 combines with J gene TRBJ2-5; possible D gene TRBD1, 5 bases. Germline CDR1 SGHNT, CDR2 YENEEA. V was pared by 3 bases and J by 4 bases, with 9 bases between. The CDR3 is 13 amino acids. The CDR3 sequence: CASSLTVRETQYF. CDR3 nucleotide sequence: TGTGCCAGCAGCTTGACAGTAAGAGAGACCCAGTACTTC.

V usage is TRBV7-8 and J usage is TRBJ1-3; D is unresolved. V lost 1 base and J 4 bases, leaving 5 bases between the germline ends. Looked up from germline, CDR1 is SGHVS and CDR2 is FQNEAQ. The length of the CDR3 is 13 residues. CDR3 residues: CASSLVEGNTIYF. CDR3 DNA: TGTGCCAGCAGCTTAGTGGAGGGAAACACCATATATTTT.

The V call is TRBV5-1, the J call TRBJ2-1; tentatively, D is TRBD2 (6 bases). Per the germline V gene, CDR1 is SGHRS and CDR2 is YFSETQ. The ends were cut back, 4 bases at V and 4 bases at J, with 18 bases in the middle. This CDR3 contains 16 residues. CDR3 nucleotides: TGCGCCAGCAGCCCGAAGGGGAGTAGCGGTTACAATGAGCAGTTCTTC. The encoded protein is CASSPKGSSGYNEQFF. The full variable domain, rest sourced from reference TRBV5-1 and TRBJ2-1, is KAGVTQTPRYLIKTRGQQVTLSCSPISGHRSVSWYQQTPGQGLQFLFEYFSETQRNKGNFPGRFSGRQFSNSRSEMNVSTLELGDSALYLCASSPKGSSGYNEQFFGPGTRLTVL.

This chain connects TRBV5-6 to TRBJ2-1, with no clear D. CDR3 length: 16 residues. CDR1 is SGHDT, CDR2 YYEEEE, per germline. Trimming left V 2 bases short and J 0 bases short, with 12 bases between. The CDR3 DNA reads TGTGCCAGCAGCTTTCCAGCGCAGAGCTCCTACAATGAGCAGTTCTTC. Translated: CASSFPAQSSYNEQFF.